The 6 T cell receptor beta chains presented below share a single source sample, sequenced in a study of blood T cell repertoires in COVID-19 (dated by TCRdb to about 2020). The library was produced with the immunoSEQ multiplex PCR assay. TCRdb stores this immuneACCESS table with in-frame sequences only. Part of the clones is absent; in the studies checked, under half of the shortfall reflects unresolved V genes, and no reason is known for the rest. This sample has roughly 200,000 clones in its table, and roughly 80% of those were observed once. In total, the top ten clones hold roughly 5% of the sample. Input material: PBMCs or T cells enriched from blood (not recorded which). All receptors come from a woman aged 55-69 years with acute COVID-19.

This clone came up once. The J gene is TRBJ1-1, the V gene TRBV30; the D gene is possibly TRBD1 (5 bases). The CDR3 has 12 residues. Trimming shortened V by 2 bases and J by 3 bases, and 7 bases separated the two germline ends. CDR1 GTSNPN and CDR2 SVGIG come from the germline V gene (reference sequence). As DNA, the CDR3 is TGTGCCTGGAGTTGGGGGGACACTGAAGCTTTCTTT. Its translation: CAWSWGDTEAFF.

This chain links TRBV11-2 with TRBJ2-6; perhaps TRBD2 as D (6 bases). Trimming took 5 bases from V and 0 from J, leaving 14 bases between them. Germline V gene sequence: CDR1 SGHAT, CDR2 FQNNGV. The CDR3 extends over 17 amino acids. The CDR3 loop reads CASSTLTGGSGANVLTF. The CDR3 DNA reads TGTGCCAGCAGCACACTAACCGGGGGCTCTGGGGCCAACGTCCTGACTTTC.

The chain combines TRBV7-9 with TRBJ1-5; 8 nucleotides agree with TRBD1. The CDR3 contains 14 residues. J gave up 5 bases and V 3 bases, and 3 bases lay outside the gene matches. CDR1 and CDR2 (germline): SEHNR, FQNEAQ (reference sequence). The CDR3 DNA is TGTGCCAGCAGCTTTGGACAGGGTGATCAGCCCCAGCATTTT. Translating gives CASSFGQGDQPQHF. The whole variable domain, remainder taken from reference TRBV7-9 and TRBJ1-5, is DTGVSQNPRHKITKRGQNVTFRCDPISEHNRLYWYRQTLGQGPEFLTYFQNEAQLEKSRLLSDRFSAERPKGSFSTLEIQRTEQGDSAMYLCASSFGQGDQPQHFGDGTRLSIL.

This clone was picked up a small number of times. CDR3 residues: CAWSVHDTEAFF. The CDR3 bases are TGTGCCTGGAGTGTACACGATACTGAAGCTTTCTTT. The V and J genes are TRBV30 and TRBJ1-1; D ambiguous. Trimming cost V 0 bases and J 5 bases, with 7 bases left between them. This CDR3 comprises 12 residues. Germline CDR1 GTSNPN, CDR2 SVGIG (reference sequence).

V is TRBV18 and J is TRBJ2-2, with D uncertain. The ends were cut back, 0 bases at V and 7 bases at J, with 15 bases in the middle. The germline V gene has CDR1 KGHSH and CDR2 LQKENI. CDR3 length: 16 amino acids. DNA for the CDR3: TGTGCCAGCTCACCACCCAGCGCCCAGAGAAACGGGGAGCTGTTTTTT. It is translated as CASSPPSAQRNGELFF.

This clone occurred once. The chain couples TRBV27 to TRBJ2-7, with 10 positions matching TRBD2. After removal of 5 bases from V and 2 bases from J, the junction contained 12 bases not matched to a gene. The length of the CDR3 is 17 residues. The germline V gene has CDR1 MNHEY and CDR2 SMNVEV (reference sequence). CDR3 in DNA: TGTGCCAGCAGTCCGACGCGGACTAGCGGTCGCCCCTACGAGCAGTACTTC. It translates to CASSPTRTSGRPYEQYF.